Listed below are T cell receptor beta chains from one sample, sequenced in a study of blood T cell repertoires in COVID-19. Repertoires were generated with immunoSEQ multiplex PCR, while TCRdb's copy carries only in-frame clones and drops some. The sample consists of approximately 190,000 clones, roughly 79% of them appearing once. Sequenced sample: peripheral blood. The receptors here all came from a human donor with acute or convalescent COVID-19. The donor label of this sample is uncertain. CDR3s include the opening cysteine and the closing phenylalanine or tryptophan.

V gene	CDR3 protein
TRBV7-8	CASSFSVRETQYF
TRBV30	CAWSIGGQLYEQYF
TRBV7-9	CASSLARTSKEQETQYF
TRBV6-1	CASSDGGLGFYEQYF
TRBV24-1	CATSDRAGTEAFF
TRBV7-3	CASSLEGAGREKLFF
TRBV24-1	CATSLPGASNEQFF
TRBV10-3	CAISEQGVSTEAFF
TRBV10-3	CALKGAFSTDTQYF
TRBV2	CASNQGTGYTF
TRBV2	CASSSTGKRETQYF
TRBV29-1	CSVESTLNTEAFF
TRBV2	CASEGQNTGELFF
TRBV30	CASSTGGYNEQFF
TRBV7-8	CASSRQAAGDSYEQYF
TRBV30	CAWSVRPAGEGEQYF
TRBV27	CASSSLTLRGRGPDTQYF
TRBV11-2	CASSLMGEYLPTPYF
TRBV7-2	CASSLQGAANTEAFF
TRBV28	CASSFQRRGTEAFF
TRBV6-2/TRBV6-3	CASSLRQGMNTEAFF
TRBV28	CASSQTSGGSYEQYF
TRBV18	CASSLFQGGLSSGNTIYF